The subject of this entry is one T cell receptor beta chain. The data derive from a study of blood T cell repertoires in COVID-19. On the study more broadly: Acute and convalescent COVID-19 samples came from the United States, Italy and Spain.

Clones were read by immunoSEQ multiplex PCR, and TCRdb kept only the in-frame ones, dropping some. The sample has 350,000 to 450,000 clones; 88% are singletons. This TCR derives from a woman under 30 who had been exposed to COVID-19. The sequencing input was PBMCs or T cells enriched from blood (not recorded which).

CDR3 in amino acids: CATSEPKPPPGELFF. The CDR3 coding sequence is TGTGCCACCAGTGAGCCGAAGCCCCCGCCCGGGGAGCTGTTTTTT. The genes are TRBV24-1 and TRBJ2-2; no clear D. With 4 bases removed from V and 6 bases from J, the gap between germline ends came to 14 bases. CDR1 and CDR2 from the germline V gene are KGHDR and SFDVKD. The CDR3 sequence is 15 residues long.